This T cell receptor (beta chain) was recovered during a study of blood T cell repertoires in COVID-19. V lost 1 base, J lost 5 bases, and 7 bases stayed unmatched. The CDR3 loop spans 15 amino acids. The germline V gene has CDR1 SGHTA and CDR2 FQGNSA. Here immunoSEQ multiplex PCR was the method, and the copy in TCRdb shows in-frame clones only, minus some. The repertoire includes over 60,000 clones, about 80% of them detected once, and around 16% sits in the top ten. This TCR derives from a man older than 75 with active COVID-19. The chain is built from TRBV7-2 and TRBJ2-7, with 8 positions matching TRBD1. The sequencing input was peripheral blood. The DNA for the CDR3 is TGTGCCAGCAGCTTAGTAGTAGGACAGGGCCACGAGCAGTACTTC. This gives the protein CASSLVVGQGHEQYF.